The present entry profiles one T cell receptor beta chain with its context. The data are from a study of PD-1 blockade in classical Hodgkin lymphoma. The CDR3 runs 17 residues. V lost 0 bases to trimming and J lost 1 base, with 13 bases between them. In germline, CDR1 is SGHNT, CDR2 YYREEE (reference sequence). Libraries were prepared by immunoSEQ multiplex PCR; TCRdb keeps only in-frame clonotypes and omits some of them. The repertoire holds 20,000 to 25,000 clones, with roughly 80% as singletons. Time point indicated: cycle 4 day 1 (C4D1), after more than 5 weeks of nivolumab. Following autologous stem cell transplantation, relapse occurred in every patient, and exposure to brentuximab vedotin varied. Reported best responses ranged across complete response, partial response or progressive disease.

This chain joins TRBV5-4 and TRBJ2-2, with D perhaps TRBD1 (6 bases). The input for sequencing was peripheral blood mononuclear cells (PBMCs), taken before the fourth cycle of nivolumab. This receptor was obtained from a human donor with classical Hodgkin lymphoma. This CDR3 reads CASSLAAGVLNTGELFF. CDR3 coding DNA: TGTGCCAGCAGCTTGGCGGCAGGGGTCCTGAACACCGGGGAGCTGTTTTTT.